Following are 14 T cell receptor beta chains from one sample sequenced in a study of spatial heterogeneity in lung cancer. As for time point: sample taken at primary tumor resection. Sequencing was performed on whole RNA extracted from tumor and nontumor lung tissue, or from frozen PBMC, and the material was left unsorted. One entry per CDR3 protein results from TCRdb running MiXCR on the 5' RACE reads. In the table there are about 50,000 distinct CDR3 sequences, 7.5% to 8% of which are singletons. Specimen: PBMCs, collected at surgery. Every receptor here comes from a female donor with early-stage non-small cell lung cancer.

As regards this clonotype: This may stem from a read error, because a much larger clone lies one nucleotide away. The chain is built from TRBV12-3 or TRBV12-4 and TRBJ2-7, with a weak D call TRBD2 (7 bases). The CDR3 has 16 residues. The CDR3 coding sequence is TGTGCCAGCAGTTTAGTAGGGGGGGGGACGGTGTACGGGCAGTACTTC. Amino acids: CASSLVGGGTVYGQYF.

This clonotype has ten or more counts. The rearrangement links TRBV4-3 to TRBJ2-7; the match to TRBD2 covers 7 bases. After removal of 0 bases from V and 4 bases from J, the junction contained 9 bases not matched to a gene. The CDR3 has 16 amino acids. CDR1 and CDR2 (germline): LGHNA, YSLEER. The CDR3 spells CASSQDSASGAYEQYF. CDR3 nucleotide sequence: TGCGCCAGCAGCCAAGATTCTGCCAGCGGGGCTTACGAGCAGTACTTC.

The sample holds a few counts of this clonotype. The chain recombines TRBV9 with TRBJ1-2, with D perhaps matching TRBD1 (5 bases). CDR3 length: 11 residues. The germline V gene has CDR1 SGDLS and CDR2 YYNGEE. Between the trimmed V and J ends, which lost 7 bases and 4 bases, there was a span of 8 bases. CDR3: CASDGGYGYTF. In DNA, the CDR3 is TGTGCCAGCGACGGGGGCTATGGCTACACCTTC.

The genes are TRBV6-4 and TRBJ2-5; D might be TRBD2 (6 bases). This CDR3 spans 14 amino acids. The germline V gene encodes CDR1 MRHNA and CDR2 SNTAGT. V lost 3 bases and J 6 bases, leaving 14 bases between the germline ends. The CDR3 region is CASSEGGVKKTQYF. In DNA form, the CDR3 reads TGTGCCAGCAGTGAAGGAGGGGTCAAAAAGACCCAGTACTTC.

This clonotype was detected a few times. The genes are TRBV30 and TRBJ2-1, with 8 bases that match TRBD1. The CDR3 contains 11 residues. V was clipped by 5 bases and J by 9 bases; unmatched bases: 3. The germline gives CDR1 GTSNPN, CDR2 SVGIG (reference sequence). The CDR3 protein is CAWDRGTEQFF. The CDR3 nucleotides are TGTGCCTGGGACAGGGGAACTGAGCAGTTCTTC.

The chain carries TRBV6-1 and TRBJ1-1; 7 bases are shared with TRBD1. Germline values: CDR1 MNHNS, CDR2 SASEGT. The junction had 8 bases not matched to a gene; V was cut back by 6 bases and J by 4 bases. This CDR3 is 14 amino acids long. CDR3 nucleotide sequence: TGTGCCAGCAGCTCGGACAGGACGAGCACTGAAGCTTTCTTT. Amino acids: CASSSDRTSTEAFF.

CDR3 sequence (DNA): TGTGCCAGCAGGGGGACATCTTTCGACACCGGGGAGCTGTTTTTT. It encodes CASRGTSFDTGELFF. This chain joins TRBV6-5 and TRBJ2-2; a weak D match, TRBD1 (6 bases). Germline V gene sequence: CDR1 MNHEY, CDR2 SVGAGI. V was clipped by 6 bases and J by 3 bases, with 14 bases between them. The CDR3 is 15 residues long.

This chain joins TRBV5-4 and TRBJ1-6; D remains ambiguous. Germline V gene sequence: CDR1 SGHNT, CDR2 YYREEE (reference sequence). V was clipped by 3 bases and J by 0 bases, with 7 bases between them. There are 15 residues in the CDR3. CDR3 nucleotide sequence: TGTGCCAGCAGCTCGGGTAACTCCTATAATTCACCCCTCCACTTT. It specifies CASSSGNSYNSPLHF.

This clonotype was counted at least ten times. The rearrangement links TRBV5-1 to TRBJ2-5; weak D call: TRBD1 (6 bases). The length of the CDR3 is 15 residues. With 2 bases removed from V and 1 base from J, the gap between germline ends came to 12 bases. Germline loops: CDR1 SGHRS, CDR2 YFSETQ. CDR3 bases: TGCGCCAGCAGCTTCCAGGGGATATTCCAAGAGACCCAGTACTTC. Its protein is CASSFQGIFQETQYF.

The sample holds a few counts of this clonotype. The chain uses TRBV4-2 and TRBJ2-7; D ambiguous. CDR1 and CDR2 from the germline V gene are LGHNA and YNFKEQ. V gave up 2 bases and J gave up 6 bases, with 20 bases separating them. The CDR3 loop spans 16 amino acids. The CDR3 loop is CASSQRAQSNWGEQYF. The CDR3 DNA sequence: TGTGCCAGCAGCCAAAGGGCCCAGAGTAACTGGGGCGAGCAGTACTTC.

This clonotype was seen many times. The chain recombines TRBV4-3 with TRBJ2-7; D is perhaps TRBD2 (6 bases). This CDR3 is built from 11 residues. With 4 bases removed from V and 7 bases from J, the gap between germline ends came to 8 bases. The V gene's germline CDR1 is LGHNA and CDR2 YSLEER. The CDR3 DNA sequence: TGCGCCAGCAGCCTCGGAGGGGAGCAGTACTTC. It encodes CASSLGGEQYF.

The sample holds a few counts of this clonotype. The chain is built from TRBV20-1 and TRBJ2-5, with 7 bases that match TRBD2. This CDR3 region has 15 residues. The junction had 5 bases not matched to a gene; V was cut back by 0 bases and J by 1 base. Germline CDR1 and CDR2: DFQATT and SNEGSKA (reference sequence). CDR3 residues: CSARDGGTTQETQYF. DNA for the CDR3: TGCAGTGCTAGAGATGGGGGGACTACCCAAGAGACCCAGTACTTC.

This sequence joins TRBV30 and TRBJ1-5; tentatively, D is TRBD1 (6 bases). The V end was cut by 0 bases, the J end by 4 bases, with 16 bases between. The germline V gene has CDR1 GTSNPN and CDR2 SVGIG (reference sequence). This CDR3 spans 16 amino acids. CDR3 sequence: CAWSVGGRGLNQPQHF. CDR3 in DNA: TGTGCCTGGAGTGTTGGGGGCAGAGGGCTTAATCAGCCCCAGCATTTT.

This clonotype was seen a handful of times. For the CDR3, the DNA is TGTGCCACCAGTGATTTAAGGGGGGGGGGAAATGAGCAGTTCTTC. Translated, it gives CATSDLRGGGNEQFF. The rearrangement uses TRBV24-1 and TRBJ2-1, with D perhaps TRBD2 (7 bases). Per the germline V gene, CDR1 is KGHDR and CDR2 is SFDVKD. This CDR3 comprises 15 residues. The germline V and J ends were trimmed by 1 base and 7 bases, with 13 bases remaining between them.